The 23 T cell receptor beta chains reported below all come from one sample, sequenced in a study of T-cell memory formation after mild COVID-19. TCRdb itself ran the 5' RACE reads through MiXCR, one entry per CDR3 protein. The table has about 350,000 distinct CDR3 sequences, approximately 15% seen once. The specimen was PBMCs or a T cell subset sorted from them (not recorded which). The receptors here all came from a man younger than 35 who had mild COVID-19 (a few samples of this study predate the infection). Cell type and time point are not known.

This clonotype has just a few counts. The CDR3 loop is CASRPAWETQYF. The CDR3 DNA sequence: TGTGCCAGCAGGCCGGCGTGGGAGACCCAGTACTTC. The chain is built from TRBV7-9 and TRBJ2-5; D call uncertain. The CDR3 length is 12 residues. CDR1 is SEHNR, CDR2 FQNEAQ, per germline (reference sequence). Trimming took off 6 bases at V and 5 bases at J, with 10 bases between the two ends. Filled out from reference TRBV7-9 and TRBJ2-5, the complete variable domain reads DTGVSQNPRHKITKRGQNVTFRCDPISEHNRLYWYRQTLGQGPEFLTYFQNEAQLEKSRLLSDRFSAERPKGSFSTLEIQRTEQGDSAMYLCASRPAWETQYFGPGTRLLVL.

This chain connects TRBV7-8 to TRBJ1-1, with D possibly matching TRBD1 (5 bases). Germline values: CDR1 SGHVS, CDR2 FQNEAQ. This CDR3 has 14 amino acids. Trimming cost V 1 base and J 6 bases, with 12 bases left between them. The CDR3 region has the DNA TGTGCCAGCAGCTTAGTTCAGGGTCGGGCTGAAGCTTTCTTT. Amino acid sequence: CASSLVQGRAEAFF.

This clonotype was found a few times. V gene TRBV5-1 combines with J gene TRBJ2-5, with 7 bases that match TRBD2. After removal of 3 bases from V and 0 bases from J, the junction contained 2 bases not matched to a gene. CDR3 length: 14 amino acids. Germline CDR1 reads SGHRS; CDR2 reads YFSETQ. CDR3 loop: CASSSGTNQETQYF. CDR3 nucleotides: TGCGCCAGCAGCTCCGGGACTAACCAAGAGACCCAGTACTTC.

V is TRBV6-5 and J is TRBJ2-7; maybe TRBD2 (7 bases). Germline V gene lookup returns CDR1 MNHEY and CDR2 SVGAGI. The CDR3 totals 13 residues. Trimming took 10 bases from V and 6 from J, leaving 19 bases between them. The CDR3 DNA is TGTGCCACCAGGGGACGGGGGGACGGCGAGCAGTACGTC. Amino acids: CATRGRGDGEQYV.

The chain combines TRBV6-2 or TRBV6-3 with TRBJ2-5, with D unclear. V was shortened by 2 bases and J by 1 base, with 8 bases between the two germline ends. CDR1 and CDR2 (germline): MNHEY, SVGEGT. This CDR3 comprises 14 residues. CDR3 coding DNA: TGTGCCAGCAGTTACCGACCTCTCCAAGAGACCCAGTACTTC. It specifies CASSYRPLQETQYF.

Remarks on this clonotype: One end of the junction fails to match germline, which may point to a read error. The CDR3 is CASSVERGRNQSQHF. As DNA, the CDR3 is TGTGCCAGCAGCGTAGAACGGGGGCGTAATCAGTCCCAGCATTTT. The genes are TRBV7-2 and TRBJ1-5, with D possibly being TRBD1 (6 bases). Germline loops: CDR1 SGHTA, CDR2 FQGNSA. The CDR3 runs 15 residues. The entire variable domain, with the rest obtained from reference TRBV7-2 and TRBJ1-5, is as follows: GAGVSQSPSNKVTEKGKDVELRCDPISGHTALYWYRQSLGQGLEFLIYFQGNSAPDKSGLPSDRFSAERTGGSVSTLTIQRTQQEDSAVYLCASSVERGRNQSQHFGDGTRLSIL.

The gene calls are TRBV10-3 and TRBJ1-1; D call uncertain. CDR1 is ENHRY and CDR2 is SYGVKD in the germline V gene. This CDR3 region has 13 residues. V was pared by 11 bases and J by 0 bases, with 13 bases between. DNA of the CDR3: TGTGCCTCTACGGGTCCCTTGAACACTGAAGCTTTCTTT. It yields the protein CASTGPLNTEAFF.

This clonotype was counted only a few times. The chain employs TRBV12-3 or TRBV12-4 and TRBJ1-5; weak D call: TRBD1 (5 bases). The CDR3 runs 14 residues. Between the trimmed V and J ends, which lost 5 bases and 5 bases, there was a span of 13 bases. CDR3 amino acids: CASSLSGTDQPQHF. In nucleotides, the CDR3 is TGTGCCAGCAGTCTTTCAGGGACGGATCAGCCCCAGCATTTT.

The chain carries TRBV10-3 and TRBJ2-3, with D perhaps matching TRBD1 or TRBD2 (5 bases each). Germline V lookup: CDR1 ENHRY, CDR2 SYGVKD. The CDR3 consists of 15 residues. Between the trimmed V and J ends, which lost 5 bases and 0 bases, there was a span of 12 bases. DNA of the CDR3: TGTGCCATCAGTACCGGGACCGGAAGCACAGATACGCAGTATTTT. Amino acids: CAISTGTGSTDTQYF.

This clonotype was seen more than once but under ten times. The CDR3 DNA sequence: TGCGCCAGCAGCTTGGCCCCGGCGGGCCTCTACGAGCAGTACGTC. Protein: CASSLAPAGLYEQYV. The V call is TRBV5-1, the J call TRBJ2-7, with D maybe TRBD2 (5 bases). The V end lost 0 bases, the J end lost 3 bases, and 13 bases lay between the germline ends. The CDR3 runs 15 residues. CDR1 SGHRS and CDR2 YFSETQ come from the germline V gene.

This sequence joins TRBV19 and TRBJ2-3; a weak D match, TRBD2 (6 bases). This CDR3 comprises 15 residues. Germline-derived CDR1 and CDR2 are LNHDA and SQIVND (reference sequence). Deletions cut 3 bases from V and 2 bases from J, with 12 bases between. CDR3 nucleotides: TGTGCCAGTAGTATTGGAGGGCCACCCACAGATACGCAGTATTTT. Translation: CASSIGGPPTDTQYF.

This clonotype was counted between two and nine times. The chain joins TRBV18 to TRBJ2-5; no clear D. Germline assignment: CDR1 KGHSH and CDR2 LQKENI. The germline V and J ends were trimmed by 2 bases and 2 bases, with 9 bases remaining between them. This CDR3 has 14 amino acids. This CDR3 reads CASSPIAPQETQYF. DNA for the CDR3: TGTGCCAGCTCACCAATTGCCCCTCAAGAGACCCAGTACTTC.

This clonotype has a count of ten or more. This rearrangement joins TRBV5-1 to TRBJ2-5; 8 bases align to TRBD1. The CDR3 is made up of 16 amino acids. V shed 0 bases, J shed 5 bases, and the junction held 9 bases outside the gene matches. Germline CDR1 is SGHRS and CDR2 is YFSETQ. The CDR3 here is CASSLATGTGLETQYF. The DNA for the CDR3 is TGCGCCAGCAGCTTGGCTACAGGGACAGGCTTGGAGACCCAGTACTTC.

The chain uses TRBV6-1 and TRBJ2-2; D gene ambiguous. The CDR3 contains 15 residues. V was clipped by 2 bases and J by 0 bases, with 7 bases between them. Germline-derived CDR1 and CDR2 are MNHNS and SASEGT. CDR3 coding DNA: TGTGCCAGCAGTGAACTGGGGACGAACACCGGGGAGCTGTTTTTT. Translating gives CASSELGTNTGELFF.

Only a few counts were recorded for this clonotype. The gene calls are TRBV7-9 and TRBJ2-5; 7 nucleotides line up with TRBD2. Germline V gene sequence: CDR1 SEHNR, CDR2 FQNEAQ (reference sequence). This CDR3 contains 15 residues. V gave up 5 bases and J gave up 5 bases; unmatched junction bases: 11. The CDR3 DNA follows: TGTGCCAGCAGCCCCGGACTAGATAGTGAGGAGACCCAGTACTTC. It is translated as CASSPGLDSEETQYF.

In this sample, this clonotype turned up a few times. V and J are TRBV27 and TRBJ2-1, with TRBD2 matching 7 bases. CDR3 size: 16 residues. Looked up from germline, CDR1 is MNHEY and CDR2 is SMNVEV (reference sequence). Trimming at V came to 2 bases and at J to 2 bases, leaving 6 bases not matched to a gene. In DNA form, the CDR3 reads TGTGCCAGCAGTTTAGGGTCGGCGGGGGCCTACAATGAGCAGTTCTTC. It encodes CASSLGSAGAYNEQFF.

The table lists this clonotype with a few counts. The chain combines TRBV5-1 with TRBJ2-5, with 10 bases fitting TRBD2. Germline-derived CDR1 and CDR2 are SGHRS and YFSETQ. V shed 4 bases and J 5 bases; nucleotides not matched to a gene: 5. This CDR3 is 14 amino acids long. The CDR3 DNA reads TGCGCCAGCAGCGTCGGGACTAGCGATGAGACCCAGTACTTC. This gives the protein CASSVGTSDETQYF.

In its sample, this clonotype was seen a few times. This chain links TRBV25-1 with TRBJ2-1; D is possibly TRBD2 (7 bases). The CDR3 totals 15 residues. The germline gives CDR1 MGHDK, CDR2 SYGVNS. The V end lost 4 bases, the J end lost 7 bases, and 17 bases lay between the germline ends. CDR3 in amino acids: CASSGGGVEGNEQFF. For the CDR3, the DNA is TGTGCCAGCAGTGGAGGGGGGGTAGAGGGTAATGAGCAGTTCTTC. The full variable domain, with the rest looked up from reference TRBV25-1 and TRBJ2-1, is EADIYQTPRYLVIGTGKKITLECSQTMGHDKMYWYQQDPGMELHLIHYSYGVNSTEKGDLSSESTVSRIRTEHFPLTLESARPSHTSQYLCASSGGGVEGNEQFFGPGTRLTVL.

This clonotype was recorded many times. J is TRBJ1-5 and V is TRBV5-6; D gene ambiguous. V was clipped by 1 base and J by 4 bases, with 15 bases between them. CDR3 length: 16 residues. Germline CDR1 SGHDT, CDR2 YYEEEE. The CDR3 DNA sequence: TGTGCCAGCAGCTTGTCGGGTGTGATTCGGAATCAGCCCCAGCATTTT. Its translation: CASSLSGVIRNQPQHF.

This chain links TRBV12-3 or TRBV12-4 with TRBJ2-1; D might be TRBD2 (6 bases). V was trimmed by 3 bases and J by 9 bases, leaving 21 bases between them. The CDR3 covers 16 residues. The chain's CDR3 is CASSFITGGQVVEQFF. DNA for the CDR3: TGTGCCAGCAGTTTTATTACCGGGGGTCAAGTAGTTGAGCAGTTCTTC.

This clonotype came up many times. V is TRBV12-3 or TRBV12-4 and J is TRBJ1-4, with 8 bases fitting TRBD1. The V segment lost 5 bases and the J segment 8 bases; nucleotides outside the gene matches: 10. The CDR3 is 15 residues long. Here the CDR3 DNA reads TGTGCCAGCAGTCAATCCAGGGGGCTTCGGGAAAAACTGTTTTTT. It yields the protein CASSQSRGLREKLFF.

This clonotype was observed a few times. The genes are TRBV20-1 and TRBJ2-7, with 8 bases identical to TRBD1. V lost 3 bases, J lost 3 bases, and 10 bases stayed unmatched. Germline CDR1 and CDR2: DFQATT and SNEGSKA (reference sequence). This CDR3 spans 15 amino acids. The CDR3 loop is CSASPGQGLLYEQYF. CDR3 in DNA: TGCAGTGCTAGTCCCGGACAGGGTCTTCTCTACGAGCAGTACTTC.

This rearrangement joins TRBV9 to TRBJ2-1; 10 bases are a match to TRBD1. Germline CDR1 is SGDLS and CDR2 is YYNGEE. The CDR3 has 15 amino acids. The ends lost 4 bases at V and 2 bases at J; junction bases unmatched: 3. The CDR3 here is CASSKDRGTYNEQFF. DNA of the CDR3: TGTGCCAGCAGCAAGGACAGGGGGACCTACAATGAGCAGTTCTTC.